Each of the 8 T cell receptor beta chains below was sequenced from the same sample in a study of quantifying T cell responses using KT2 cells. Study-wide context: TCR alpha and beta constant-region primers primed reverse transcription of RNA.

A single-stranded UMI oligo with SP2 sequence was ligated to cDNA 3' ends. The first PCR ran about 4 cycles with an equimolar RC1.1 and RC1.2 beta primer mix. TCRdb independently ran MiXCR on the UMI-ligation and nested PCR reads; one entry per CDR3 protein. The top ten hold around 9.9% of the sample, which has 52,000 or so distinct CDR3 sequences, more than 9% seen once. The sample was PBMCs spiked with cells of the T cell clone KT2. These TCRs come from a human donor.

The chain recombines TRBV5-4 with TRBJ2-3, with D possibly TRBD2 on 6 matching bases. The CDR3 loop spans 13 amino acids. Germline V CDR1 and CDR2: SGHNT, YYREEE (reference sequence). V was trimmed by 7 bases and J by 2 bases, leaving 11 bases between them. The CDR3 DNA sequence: TGTGCCAGCGGACTAAAGACCACAGATACGCAGTATTTT. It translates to CASGLKTTDTQYF.

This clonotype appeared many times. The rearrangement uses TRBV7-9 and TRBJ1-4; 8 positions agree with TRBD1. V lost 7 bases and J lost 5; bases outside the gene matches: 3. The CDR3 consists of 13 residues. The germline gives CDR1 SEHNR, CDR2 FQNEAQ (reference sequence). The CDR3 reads CASTGTGNEKLFF. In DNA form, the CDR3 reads TGTGCCAGCACAGGGACAGGAAATGAAAAACTGTTTTTT.

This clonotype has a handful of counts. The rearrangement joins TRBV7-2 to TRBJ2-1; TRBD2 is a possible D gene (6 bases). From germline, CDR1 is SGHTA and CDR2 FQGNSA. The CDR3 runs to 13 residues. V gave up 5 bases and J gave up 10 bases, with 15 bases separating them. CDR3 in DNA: TGTGCCAGCAGCACGAATCTGGACTACGAGCAGTTCTTC. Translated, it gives CASSTNLDYEQFF.

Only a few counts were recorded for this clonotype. Written as DNA, the CDR3 is TGTGCCAGCAGCCTCCTCCGCGGGGGAAATTCACCCCTCCACTTT. It translates to CASSLLRGGNSPLHF. The chain is built from TRBV11-1 and TRBJ1-6, with D maybe TRBD1 (5 bases). Germline V gives CDR1 SGHAT, CDR2 FQDESV (reference sequence). With 5 bases removed from V and 7 bases from J, the gap between germline ends came to 15 bases. The CDR3 sequence is 15 residues long.

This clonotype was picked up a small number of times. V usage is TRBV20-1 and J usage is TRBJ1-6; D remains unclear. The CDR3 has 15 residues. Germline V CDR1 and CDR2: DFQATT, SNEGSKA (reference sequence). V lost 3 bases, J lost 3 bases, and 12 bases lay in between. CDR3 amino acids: CSASLTMGYNSPLHF. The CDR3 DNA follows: TGCAGTGCTAGCCTGACAATGGGCTATAATTCACCCCTCCACTTT.

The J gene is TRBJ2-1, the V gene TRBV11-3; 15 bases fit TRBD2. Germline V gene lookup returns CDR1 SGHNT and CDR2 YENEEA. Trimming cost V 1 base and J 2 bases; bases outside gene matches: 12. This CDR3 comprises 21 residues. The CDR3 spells CASSLGLPGLAGGPTYNEQFF. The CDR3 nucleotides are TGTGCCAGCAGCTTAGGACTCCCGGGACTAGCGGGAGGCCCCACCTACAATGAGCAGTTCTTC. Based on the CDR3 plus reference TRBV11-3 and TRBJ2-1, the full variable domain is EAGVVQSPRYKIIEKKQPVAFWCNPISGHNTLYWYLQNLGQGPELLIRYENEEAVDDSQLPKDRFSAERLKGVDSTLKIQPAELGDSAVYLCASSLGLPGLAGGPTYNEQFFGPGTRLTVL.

The CDR3 loop is CASSSYQLPGRFGTQYF. For the CDR3, the DNA is TGTGCCAGCAGCTCGTACCAGCTACCCGGAAGGTTCGGTACGCAGTATTTT. The chain employs TRBV5-5 and TRBJ2-3, with unresolved D. Germline CDR1 SGHKS, CDR2 YYEKEE (reference sequence). The CDR3 is 17 residues long. V lost 3 bases to trimming and J lost 8 bases, with 25 bases between them.

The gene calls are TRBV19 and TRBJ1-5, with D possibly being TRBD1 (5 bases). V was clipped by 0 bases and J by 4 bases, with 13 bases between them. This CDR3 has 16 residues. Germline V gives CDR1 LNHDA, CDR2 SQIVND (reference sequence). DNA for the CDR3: TGTGCCAGTAGTATAGATGGGGGGATTTCAAATCAGCCCCAGCATTTT. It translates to CASSIDGGISNQPQHF.